This T cell receptor (beta chain) was identified in a study of shared clonotypes between healthy human individuals. The study, taken as a whole, reports: On the whole, naive subsets had larger estimated richness than memory subsets had. Depth was large, yet rarefaction showed that sorted-subset sequencing was incomplete. Exclusively blood specimens were collected; tissue repertoires likely differ. Lower generation probabilities were found for non-shared clonotypes than for those shared by all four donors.

Clones were sequenced by immunoSEQ multiplex PCR, and TCRdb holds only the in-frame ones, with some missing. In the table there are 2 million to 3 million clones, 93% of which are singletons. Remarks on this clone: Its antigen is as yet unknown.

This CDR3 is 13 amino acids long. The ends lost 4 bases at V and 12 bases at J; junction bases unmatched: 7. Germline V lookup: CDR1 MNHEY, CDR2 SMNVEV (reference sequence). The sample was naive CD4+ T cells from PBMCs. Noted subset: CD45RA+ positively selected. The clonotype comes from a man younger than 35 in good health. Some clones in this sample may be carry-over from other donors' samples. The rearrangement joins TRBV27 to TRBJ1-2, with 11 bases identical to TRBD1. This CDR3 reads CASSSQGQGGDTF. In nucleotides, the CDR3 is TGTGCCAGCAGTTCCCAGGGACAGGGGGGCGACACCTTC.